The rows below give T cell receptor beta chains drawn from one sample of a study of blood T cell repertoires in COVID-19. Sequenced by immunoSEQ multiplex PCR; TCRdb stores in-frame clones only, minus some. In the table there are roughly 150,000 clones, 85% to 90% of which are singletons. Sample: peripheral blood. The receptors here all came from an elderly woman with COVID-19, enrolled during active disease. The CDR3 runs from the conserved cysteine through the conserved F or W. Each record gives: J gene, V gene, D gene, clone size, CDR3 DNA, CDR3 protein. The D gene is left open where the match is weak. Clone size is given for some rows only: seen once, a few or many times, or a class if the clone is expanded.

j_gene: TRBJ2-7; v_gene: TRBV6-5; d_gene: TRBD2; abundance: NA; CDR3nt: TGTGCCAGCAGGACAGCGGGGACCCTCTACGAGCAGTACTTC; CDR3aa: CASRTAGTLYEQYF
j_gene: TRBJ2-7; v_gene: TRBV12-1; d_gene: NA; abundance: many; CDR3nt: TGTGCCAGCAGCTCGGGACAGGGGAGATTACGAGTGCAGTACTTC; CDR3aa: CASSSGQGRLRVQYF
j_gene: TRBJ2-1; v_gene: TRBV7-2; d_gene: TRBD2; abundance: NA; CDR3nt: TGTGCCAGCAGCCGGACTAGCGGGCCGAGCTCCTACAATGAGCAGTTCTTC; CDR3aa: CASSRTSGPSSYNEQFF
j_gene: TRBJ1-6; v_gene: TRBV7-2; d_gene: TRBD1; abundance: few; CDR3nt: TGTGCCAGCAGCTCCTTGACAGGGGGCGGCTCTTCACCCCTCCACTTT; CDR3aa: CASSSLTGGGSSPLHF
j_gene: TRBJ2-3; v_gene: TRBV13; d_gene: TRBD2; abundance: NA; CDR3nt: TGTGCCAGCAGTGACCGACTAGCGGGCAATTCAGATACGCAGTATTTT; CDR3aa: CASSDRLAGNSDTQYF
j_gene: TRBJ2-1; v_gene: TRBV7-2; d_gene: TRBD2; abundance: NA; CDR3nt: TGTGCCAGCAGCCGCGTGGGCGGGAGCTCCTACAATGAGCAGTTCTTC; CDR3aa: CASSRVGGSSYNEQFF
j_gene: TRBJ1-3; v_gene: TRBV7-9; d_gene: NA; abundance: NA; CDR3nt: TGTGCCAGCAGCTTGCTAAACTCTGGAAACACCATATATTTT; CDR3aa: CASSLLNSGNTIYF
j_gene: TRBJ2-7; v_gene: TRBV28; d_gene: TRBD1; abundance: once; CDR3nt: TGTGCCAGCAGACAGACAGGGGGCAACAACGAGCAGTACTTC; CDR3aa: CASRQTGGNNEQYF
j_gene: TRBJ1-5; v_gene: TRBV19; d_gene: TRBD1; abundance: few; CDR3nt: TGTGCCAGCGTCGGGACAGGCTACAATCAGCCCCAGCATTTT; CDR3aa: CASVGTGYNQPQHF
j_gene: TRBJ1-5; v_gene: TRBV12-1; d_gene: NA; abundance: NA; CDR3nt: TGTGCCAGCAGCTTTCGACAGCTTCATCAGCCCCAGCATTTT; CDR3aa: CASSFRQLHQPQHF
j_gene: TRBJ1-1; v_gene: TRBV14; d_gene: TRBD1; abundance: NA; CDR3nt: TGTGCCAGCAGCCCGGGACAGGGGAGGACTGAAGCTTTCTTT; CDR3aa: CASSPGQGRTEAFF
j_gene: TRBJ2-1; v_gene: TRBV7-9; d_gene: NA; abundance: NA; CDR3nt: TGTGCCAGCATGGCGGGCGGGAACTACAATGAGCAGTTCTTC; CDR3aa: CASMAGGNYNEQFF
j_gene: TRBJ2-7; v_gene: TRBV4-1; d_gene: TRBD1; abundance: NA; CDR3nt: TGCGCCAGCAGCCAACCCGGGACAGGGGCCTACGAGCAGTACTTC; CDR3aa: CASSQPGTGAYEQYF
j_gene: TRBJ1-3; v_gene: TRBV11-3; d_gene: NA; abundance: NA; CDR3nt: TGTGCCAGCAGCTCCGACAGCTCTGGAAACACCATATATTTT; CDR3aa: CASSSDSSGNTIYF
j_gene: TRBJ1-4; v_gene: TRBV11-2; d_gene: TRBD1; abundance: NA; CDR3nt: TGTGCCAGCAGCCCGACAGGGTATAATGAAAAACTGTTTTTT; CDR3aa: CASSPTGYNEKLFF
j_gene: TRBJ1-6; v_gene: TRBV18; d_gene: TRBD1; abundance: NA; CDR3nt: TGTGCCAGCTCACCCCGGGGACAGCCAGATAATTCACCCCTCCACTTT; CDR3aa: CASSPRGQPDNSPLHF
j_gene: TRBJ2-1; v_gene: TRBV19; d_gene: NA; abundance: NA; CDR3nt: TGTGCCAGTAGTATACTACAGGGCTCGGTCAATGAGCAGTTCTTC; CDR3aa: CASSILQGSVNEQFF
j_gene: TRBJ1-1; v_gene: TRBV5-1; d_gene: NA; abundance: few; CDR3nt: TGCGCCAGCAGCTTTGGGGCCGCGAACACTGAAGCTTTCTTT; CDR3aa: CASSFGAANTEAFF
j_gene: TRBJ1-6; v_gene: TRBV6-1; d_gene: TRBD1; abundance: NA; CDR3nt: TGTGCCAGCAGTGAAGAGGGGACAGGGGGTTCACCCCTCCACTTT; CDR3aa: CASSEEGTGGSPLHF
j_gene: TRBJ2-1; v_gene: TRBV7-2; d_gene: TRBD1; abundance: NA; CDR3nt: TGTGCCAGCAGCCCGGACAGGGGTTCCTACAATGAGCAGTTCTTC; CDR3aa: CASSPDRGSYNEQFF
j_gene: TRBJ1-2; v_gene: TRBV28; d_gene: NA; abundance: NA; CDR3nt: TGTGCCAGCAGTTTACGGGGGGCTACTGGCTACACCTTC; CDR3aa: CASSLRGATGYTF
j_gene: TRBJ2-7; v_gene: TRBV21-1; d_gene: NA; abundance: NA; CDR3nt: TGTGCCAGCAGCAAAGGCGGGACAGGGCCCTGCGAGCAGTACTTC; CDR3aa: CASSKGGTGPCEQYF
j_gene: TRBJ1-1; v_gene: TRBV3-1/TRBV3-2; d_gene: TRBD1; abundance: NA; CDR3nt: TGTGCCAGCAGTCATACCGGGACAGGACTCACTGAAGCTTTCTTT; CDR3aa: CASSHTGTGLTEAFF
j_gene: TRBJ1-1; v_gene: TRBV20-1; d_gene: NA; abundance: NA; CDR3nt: TGCAGTGTGTATAGAGACACTGAAGCTTTCTTT; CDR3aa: CSVYRDTEAFF
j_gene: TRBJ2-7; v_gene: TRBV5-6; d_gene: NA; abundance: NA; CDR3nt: TGTGCCAGCAGCTTGGTTTTAGCGGAGCCCTACGAGCAGTACTTC; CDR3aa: CASSLVLAEPYEQYF
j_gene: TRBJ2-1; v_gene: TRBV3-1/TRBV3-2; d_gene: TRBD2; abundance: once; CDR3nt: TGTGCCAGCAGCTCCGAGGGACTAGCGAAAACCTACAATGAGCAGTTCTTC; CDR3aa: CASSSEGLAKTYNEQFF
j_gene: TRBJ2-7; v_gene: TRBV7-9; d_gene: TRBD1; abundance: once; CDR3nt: TGTGCCAGCAGCTTAGCGGGGACAGGGGGCGCAACCTACGAGCAGTACTTC; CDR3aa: CASSLAGTGGATYEQYF
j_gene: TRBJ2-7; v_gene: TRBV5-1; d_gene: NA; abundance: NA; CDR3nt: TGCGCCAGCAGCCCGGGCTACGAGCAGTACTTC; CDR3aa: CASSPGYEQYF
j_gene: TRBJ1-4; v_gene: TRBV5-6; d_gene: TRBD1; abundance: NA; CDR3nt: TGTGCCAGCAGCTTCTCCGGGACAGAAGGGGCAATGATTTTT; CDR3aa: CASSFSGTEGAMIF
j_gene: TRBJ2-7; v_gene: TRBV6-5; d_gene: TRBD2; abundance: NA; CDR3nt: TGTGCCAGCAGTTACGCTAGCGGGAGTTACGAGCAGTACTTC; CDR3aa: CASSYASGSYEQYF
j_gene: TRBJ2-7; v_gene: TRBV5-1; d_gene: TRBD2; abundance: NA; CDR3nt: TGCGCCAGCAGCAATCTAGCGGGAGACGAGCAGTACTTC; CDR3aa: CASSNLAGDEQYF
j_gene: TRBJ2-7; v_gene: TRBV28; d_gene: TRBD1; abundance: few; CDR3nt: TGTGCCAGCAGAGCACCCCAACAGGGGGCCGACGCCTACGAGCAGTACTTC; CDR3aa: CASRAPQQGADAYEQYF
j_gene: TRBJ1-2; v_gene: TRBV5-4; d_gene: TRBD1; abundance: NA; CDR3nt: TGTGCCAGCAGCTTACGACAGGGGAGGCATGGCTACACCTTC; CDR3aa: CASSLRQGRHGYTF
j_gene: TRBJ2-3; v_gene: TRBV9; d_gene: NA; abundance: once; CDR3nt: TGTGCCAGCAGCGTACGAGGGAATTCGGATACGCAGTATTTT; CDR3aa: CASSVRGNSDTQYF
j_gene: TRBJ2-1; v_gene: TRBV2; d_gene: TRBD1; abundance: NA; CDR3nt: TGTGCCAGCAGTGAAATAGGGGACAGAGTCTACAATGAGCAGTTCTTC; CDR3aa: CASSEIGDRVYNEQFF
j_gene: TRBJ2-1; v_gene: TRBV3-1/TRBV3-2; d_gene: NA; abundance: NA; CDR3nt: TGTGCCAGCAGCCAAGGATCCCAGCGGGTAAACAATGAGCAGTTCTTC; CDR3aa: CASSQGSQRVNNEQFF
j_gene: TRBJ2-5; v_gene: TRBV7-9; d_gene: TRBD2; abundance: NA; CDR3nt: TGTGCCAGCAGCTTAGGAGGGGCGGGAGCTGGAGAGACCCAGTACTTC; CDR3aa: CASSLGGAGAGETQYF
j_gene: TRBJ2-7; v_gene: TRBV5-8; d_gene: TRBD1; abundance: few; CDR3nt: TGTGCCAGCAGCCTGAGAGGGACAGGGGCCTACGAGCAGTACTTC; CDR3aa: CASSLRGTGAYEQYF
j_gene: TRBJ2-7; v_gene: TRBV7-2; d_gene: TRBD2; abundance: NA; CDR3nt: TGTGCCAGCAGCTTGGTGCGGGAGACCACCTACGAGCAGTACTTC; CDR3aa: CASSLVRETTYEQYF
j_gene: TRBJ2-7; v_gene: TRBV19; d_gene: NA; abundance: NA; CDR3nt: TGTGCCAGTAGTATGCGTCATCTGGGGGGCTACGAGCAGTACTTC; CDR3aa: CASSMRHLGGYEQYF
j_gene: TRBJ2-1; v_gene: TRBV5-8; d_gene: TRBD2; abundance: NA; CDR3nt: TGTGCCAGCAGCTTGGAGGCGGGGGGGTCCGGTGAGCAGTTCTTC; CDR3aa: CASSLEAGGSGEQFF
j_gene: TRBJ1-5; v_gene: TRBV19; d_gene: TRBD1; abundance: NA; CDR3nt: TGTGCCAGTAGTATCCCGGGACAGGGATTGGGCCAGCATTTT; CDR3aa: CASSIPGQGLGQHF
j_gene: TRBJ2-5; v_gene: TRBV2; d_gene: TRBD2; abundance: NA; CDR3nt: TGTGCCAGCACGGGCCCCGGGAGGGAGACCCAGTACTTC; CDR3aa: CASTGPGRETQYF
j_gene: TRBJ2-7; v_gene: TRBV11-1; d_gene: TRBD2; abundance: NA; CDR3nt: TGTGCCAGCAGCCCCTTCCGGGAGGGTGTCTACGAGCAGTACTTC; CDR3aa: CASSPFREGVYEQYF
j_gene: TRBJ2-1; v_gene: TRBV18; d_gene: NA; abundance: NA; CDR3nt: TGTGCCAGCTCACCACGGCAGGAAAGCAATGAGCAGTTCTTC; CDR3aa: CASSPRQESNEQFF
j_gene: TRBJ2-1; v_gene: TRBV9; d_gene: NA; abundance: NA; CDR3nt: TGTGCCAGCAGCGTAGGGGGCGGGGCCTACAATGAGCAGTTCTTC; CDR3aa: CASSVGGGAYNEQFF
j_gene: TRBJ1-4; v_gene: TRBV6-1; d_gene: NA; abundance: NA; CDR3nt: TGTGCCAGCAGTTATATTCGTGGGGGGGAAAAACTGTTTTTT; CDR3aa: CASSYIRGGEKLFF
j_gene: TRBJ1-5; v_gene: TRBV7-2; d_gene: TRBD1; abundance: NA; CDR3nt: TGTGCCAGCAGCCCGGACAGGGTTCAATGGCCCCAGCATTTT; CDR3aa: CASSPDRVQWPQHF
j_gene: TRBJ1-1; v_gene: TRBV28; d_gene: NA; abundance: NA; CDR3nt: TGTGCCAGCAGTTTACGCCTAACCGAAGCTTTCTTT; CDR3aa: CASSLRLTEAFF